Included here is one T cell receptor beta chain sequence, with context. This entry comes from a study of blood T cell repertoires in COVID-19. Across the whole study: Acute-phase and convalescent COVID-19 samples originated in the United States, Italy and Spain. The analysed material was cDNA or gDNA that came from T cells, B-cell-depleted T cells, or PBMCs.

In the original workflow: The assay estimated nucleated cells by amplifying reference gene primers. Sequencing used immunoSEQ multiplex PCR; TCRdb keeps in-frame clones, though not all of them. V and J calls and clone size are those listed in that table; D and trimming were worked out from the DNA. This table has about 180,000 clones, approximately 83% appearing once. V was clipped by 8 bases and J by 4 bases; unmatched bases: 5. The CDR3 runs 13 residues. Germline assignment: CDR1 GTSNPN and CDR2 SVGIG (reference sequence). V and J are TRBV30 and TRBJ2-7; 13 nucleotides match TRBD2. The TCR originated in a man aged 55 to 69 with acute or convalescent COVID-19. The source material was peripheral blood. CDR3: CAAWTSGSYEQYF. In DNA form, the CDR3 reads TGTGCCGCCTGGACTAGCGGGAGTTACGAGCAGTACTTC.